This entry lists 3 T cell receptor beta chains sequenced from one sample in a study of cytomegalovirus exposure and HLA in healthy donors. Both 60 Vbeta primers and 13 Jbeta primers went into the PCR. The assay was immunoSEQ multiplex PCR, and TCRdb's table has in-frame clones only and misses some. Of under 200,000 clones in the sample, 75% to 85% were seen once. Sequencing was done on a sample of PBMCs. The source of these receptors is a woman between 50 and 59 years old in good health and CMV-seronegative.

This clone was detected only a few times. This rearrangement joins TRBV28 to TRBJ1-2; D perhaps matches TRBD1 (5 bases). The germline gives CDR1 MDHEN, CDR2 SYDVKM. The CDR3 runs 14 residues. The V gene lost 5 bases and the J gene lost 2 bases, with 12 bases spanning the gap. The CDR3 loop reads CASSPDSLNYGYTF. The CDR3 DNA is TGTGCCAGCAGTCCAGACAGCCTCAACTATGGCTACACCTTC.

This clone was detected only a few times. The chain recombines TRBV6-1 with TRBJ1-4; D is possibly TRBD1 (6 bases). Per germline, CDR1 MNHNS and CDR2 SASEGT. This CDR3 comprises 13 residues. Trimming shortened V by 8 bases and J by 8 bases, and 15 bases separated the two germline ends. CDR3 bases: TGTGCCAGCCGACGTGGACAGCAAGAAAAACTGTTTTTT. This sequence encodes CASRRGQQEKLFF.

The chain couples TRBV5-4 to TRBJ1-1; D ambiguous. V was shortened by 4 bases and J by 1 base, with 11 bases between the two germline ends. Per germline, CDR1 SGHNT and CDR2 YYREEE (reference sequence). The CDR3 contains 14 residues. The CDR3 DNA reads TGTGCCAGCAGCACAGAACGCAAGAACACTGAAGCTTTCTTT. It translates to CASSTERKNTEAFF.